This T cell receptor beta chain appears in the sequencing data of a study of Ad26.COV2.S vaccination and SARS-CoV-2 variants. Study-wide points: Recipients given vaccine exceeded placebo recipients in spike-specific TCR breadth. Those who received vaccine or placebo ended up with similar non-spike TCR breadth. TCR breadth and depth analyses may have underestimated total T cell responses. Marked by substantial breadth, spike-specific CD8+ and CD4+ T cell responses were reportedly seen after vaccination.

The assay was immunoSEQ multiplex PCR, and TCRdb's table has in-frame clones only and misses some. The sample yields about 410,000 clones, about nine tenths seen once. V lost 3 bases to trimming and J lost 6 bases, with 10 bases between them. The germline gives CDR1 SGHRS, CDR2 YFSETQ. This CDR3 has 14 residues. With regard to this clone: Its specificity is unknown.

Specified treatment: roughly 18 received Ad26.COV2.S at low or high dose, single or two shots; five or six received placebo; per-sample allocation not given. The samples date from day 63 after the first vaccine or placebo injection. The V gene is TRBV5-1, the J gene TRBJ1-6, with a weak D call TRBD1 (6 bases). The origin of this receptor is a person aged 18-65 years who received the Ad26.COV2.S COVID-19 vaccine or a placebo. The sequencing used peripheral blood, collected in a trial of Ad26.COV2.S vaccine versus placebo. CDR3 protein: CASSSQGSNSPLHF. DNA for the CDR3: TGCGCCAGCAGCTCACAGGGAAGTAATTCACCCCTCCACTTT.